These 4 T cell receptor beta chains were sequenced from one sample in a study of Tregs in tolerant kidney transplant recipients. Sequencing used immunoSEQ multiplex PCR; TCRdb keeps in-frame clones, though not all of them. This repertoire comprises some 52,000 clones; its ten largest clones make up under 0.9%. This specimen consisted of CD4+ T cells from blood, obtained before the transplant. The receptors stem from a human donor who received a combined kidney and bone marrow transplant.

The CDR3 reads CASSSRTGSSYNEQFF. The DNA read from the CDR3 is TGCGCCAGCAGCTCACGGACAGGGAGCTCCTACAATGAG. The genes are TRBV5-1 and TRBJ2-1, with 8 bases fitting TRBD1. The read halts 3 residues ahead of the CDR3 end, with the missing end drawn from the germline J gene. The CDR3 runs 16 residues. Per the germline V gene, CDR1 is SGHRS and CDR2 is YFSETQ. The trim removed 3 bases at V and 0 bases at J, leaving 5 bases unmatched.

Points on this clone: The read ends 3 residues shy of where the CDR3 ends; the end is completed using the germline J gene. J is TRBJ2-1 and V is TRBV6-2 or TRBV6-3; 11 positions agree with TRBD2. After removal of 6 bases from V and 2 bases from J, the junction contained 6 bases not matched to a gene. The CDR3 totals 16 residues. CDR1 is MNHEY, CDR2 SVGEGT, per germline. CDR3 residues: CASRASGRQTYNEQFF. The part of the CDR3 DNA that was read is TGTGCCAGCAGGGCTAGCGGGAGGCAAACCTACAATGAG.

Comment on this clone: The read terminates 3 residues ahead of where the CDR3 ends, so the germline J gene completes it. J is TRBJ2-1 and V is TRBV10-3; tentative D call: TRBD2 (6 bases). With 0 bases removed from V and 2 bases from J, the gap between germline ends came to 8 bases. Germline V CDR1 and CDR2: ENHRY, SYGVKD. The CDR3 spans 15 residues. The CDR3 region is CAISESTSPYNEQFF. CDR3 bases read: TGTGCCATCAGTGAGTCGACTAGTCCCTACAATGAG.

As for this clone: The CDR3 extends 3 residues past the end of the read, so its final part is completed from the germline J gene. This chain links TRBV7-6 with TRBJ2-1, with 11 nucleotides matching TRBD1. Germline CDR1 reads SGHVS; CDR2 reads FNYEAQ. This CDR3 comprises 15 residues. With V trimmed by 5 bases and J by 8 bases, 8 bases remained unmatched. The CDR3 bases that were read are TGTGCCAGCAGCGCCGGGACAGGGGGGGCCTATGAG. Protein product: CASSAGTGGAYE. The whole CDR3 sequence is CASSAGTGGAYEQFF.